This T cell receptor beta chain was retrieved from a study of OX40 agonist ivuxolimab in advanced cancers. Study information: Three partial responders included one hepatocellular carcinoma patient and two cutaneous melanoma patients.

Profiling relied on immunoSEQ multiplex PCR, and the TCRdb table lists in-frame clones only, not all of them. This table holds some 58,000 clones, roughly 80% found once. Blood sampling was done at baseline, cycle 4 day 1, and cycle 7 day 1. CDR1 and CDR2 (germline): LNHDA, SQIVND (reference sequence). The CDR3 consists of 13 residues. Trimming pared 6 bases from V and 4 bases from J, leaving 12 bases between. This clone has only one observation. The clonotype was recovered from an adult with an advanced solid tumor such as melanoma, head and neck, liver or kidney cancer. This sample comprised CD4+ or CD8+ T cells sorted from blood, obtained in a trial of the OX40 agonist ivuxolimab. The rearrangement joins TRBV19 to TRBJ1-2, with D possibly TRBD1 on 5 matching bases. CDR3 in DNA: TGTGCCAGTAGCGAACGGACATCCTATGGCTACACCTTC. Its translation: CASSERTSYGYTF.